This is a list of T cell receptor beta chains from one sample in a study of read filtering for tumor transcriptome and immune sequencing. TCRdb itself ran the reads through MiXCR, one entry per CDR3 protein. In the table there are 35,000 to 40,000 distinct CDR3 sequences, roughly an eighth of which are singletons. Sequencing was performed on a population of CD138-negative cells sorted from bone marrow. The source is a donor aged 40 or older with multiple myeloma. CDR3s leave out the opening cysteine and the closing phenylalanine or tryptophan. The order of the fields is V gene, clone size, CDR3 protein. Some rows have no size entry. The others give once, few or many, or a class for an expanded clone.

v_call: TRBV20-1; clone_size: medium-sized; cdr3_aa: SARHGQERAGGQF
v_call: TRBV2; clone_size: many; cdr3_aa: ASSESTDTQY
v_call: TRBV4-1; clone_size: once; cdr3_aa: ASSETGTHNEQF
v_call: TRBV6-5; clone_size: many; cdr3_aa: ASSRDSNTEAF
v_call: TRBV6-2/TRBV6-3; clone_size: many; cdr3_aa: ASNPDGGRGYAIQY
v_call: TRBV4-2; clone_size: few; cdr3_aa: ASSQVLEGIDTQY
v_call: TRBV6-6; clone_size: many; cdr3_aa: ASSPVNGRSYEQY
v_call: TRBV5-1; clone_size: -; cdr3_aa: ASSSQGGWTEAF
v_call: TRBV24-1; clone_size: few; cdr3_aa: ATAGTANTGELF
v_call: TRBV29-1; clone_size: many; cdr3_aa: SVEQTGTSGNQF
v_call: TRBV20-1; clone_size: many; cdr3_aa: SARAGTSGDNEQF
v_call: TRBV7-3; clone_size: many; cdr3_aa: ASGRGGSYEQY
v_call: TRBV7-8; clone_size: many; cdr3_aa: ASSFRTSGRGNEQF
v_call: TRBV6-2/TRBV6-3; clone_size: many; cdr3_aa: ASSYHYSHTEAF
v_call: TRBV6-6; clone_size: -; cdr3_aa: ASSDPGNTEAF
v_call: TRBV12-3/TRBV12-4; clone_size: many; cdr3_aa: ASSSQEDYNEQF
v_call: TRBV15; clone_size: many; cdr3_aa: ATSRDRGRPSGANVLT
v_call: TRBV7-2; clone_size: few; cdr3_aa: ASSLRGGAGNQPQH
v_call: TRBV7-6; clone_size: -; cdr3_aa: ASSPRLGNTEAF
v_call: TRBV6-2/TRBV6-3; clone_size: few; cdr3_aa: ASSLPGGYTDTQY
v_call: TRBV20-1; clone_size: many; cdr3_aa: SAREGRLLPTNEKLF
v_call: TRBV3-2; clone_size: hyperexpanded; cdr3_aa: ASSHSPLVGTEAF
v_call: TRBV28; clone_size: many; cdr3_aa: ASRGRPEAF
v_call: TRBV7-3; clone_size: few; cdr3_aa: ASSFGSGVNEQF
v_call: TRBV6-1; clone_size: many; cdr3_aa: ASSEKRANNEQF
v_call: TRBV28; clone_size: many; cdr3_aa: ASSTGPSYNEQF
v_call: TRBV3-1; clone_size: -; cdr3_aa: ASSSVLLSGNTIY
v_call: TRBV2; clone_size: few; cdr3_aa: ASREIGLSNTEAF
v_call: TRBV12-3/TRBV12-4; clone_size: many; cdr3_aa: ASSLAGTGDEQY
v_call: TRBV4-2; clone_size: many; cdr3_aa: ASSQVHSSNQPQH
v_call: TRBV7-9; clone_size: once; cdr3_aa: ASSPGTGKQY
v_call: TRBV12-3/TRBV12-4; clone_size: -; cdr3_aa: ASSLGQDLETQY
v_call: TRBV7-3; clone_size: -; cdr3_aa: ASGLTPTGLAGTNQF
v_call: TRBV14; clone_size: -; cdr3_aa: ASSLWISFVSGEQF
v_call: TRBV7-9; clone_size: many; cdr3_aa: ASRQPGGRDTDTQY
v_call: TRBV4-2; clone_size: large; cdr3_aa: ASSQDIAAPNYEQY
v_call: TRBV20-1; clone_size: many; cdr3_aa: SARGLNTEAF
v_call: TRBV9; clone_size: many; cdr3_aa: ASSMGLAGYNEQF
v_call: TRBV20-1; clone_size: -; cdr3_aa: SARVTANSNQPQH
v_call: TRBV30; clone_size: many; cdr3_aa: AWSLGGRANEQY
v_call: TRBV7-2; clone_size: many; cdr3_aa: ASSHGLAEINEQF
v_call: TRBV6-2/TRBV6-3; clone_size: -; cdr3_aa: ASGRVNEQY
v_call: TRBV12-5; clone_size: -; cdr3_aa: ASGLVPREIRDQPQH
v_call: TRBV9; clone_size: many; cdr3_aa: ASSVEGQANTEAF
v_call: TRBV2; clone_size: many; cdr3_aa: ASSVGLAGGPIAYEQY
v_call: TRBV18; clone_size: many; cdr3_aa: ASSSLGGTDYNEQF
v_call: TRBV12-3/TRBV12-4; clone_size: many; cdr3_aa: ASSPTGQPYNEQF
v_call: TRBV10-3; clone_size: -; cdr3_aa: AISDTETQY
v_call: TRBV5-1; clone_size: many; cdr3_aa: ASSENRDSYNEQF
v_call: TRBV12-3/TRBV12-4; clone_size: -; cdr3_aa: AGSSTGTGGNEQF
v_call: TRBV20-1; clone_size: few; cdr3_aa: SPFPGGSSGYT
v_call: TRBV19; clone_size: many; cdr3_aa: ASRRTALDSPLH